What follows are 9 T cell receptor beta chains derived from one specimen sequenced in a study of blood T cell repertoires in COVID-19. Generated by immunoSEQ multiplex PCR, the TCRdb table keeps only in-frame clones and is missing some. The data show about 50,000 clones, about 85% seen once. Sequencing used peripheral blood. The source of these receptors is a man aged 60-69 years with acute or convalescent COVID-19.

This chain uses TRBV11-2 with TRBJ2-7; TRBD1 agrees at 10 bases. The V segment lost 5 bases and the J segment 5 bases; nucleotides outside the gene matches: 9. Germline lookup yields CDR1 SGHAT and CDR2 FQNNGV. The CDR3 length is 15 residues. CDR3: CASSRKGQGNNEQYF. DNA for the CDR3: TGTGCCAGCAGCCGAAAGGGACAGGGGAACAACGAGCAGTACTTC.

DNA of the CDR3: TGTGCCAGCAGCTTACCAAGCTCTGTCTACAATGAGCAGTTCTTC. Translating gives CASSLPSSVYNEQFF. This sequence joins TRBV7-2 and TRBJ2-1; D is ambiguous. The CDR3 spans 15 residues. V lost 2 bases and J lost 3, with 11 bases in between. The germline V gene has CDR1 SGHTA and CDR2 FQGNSA.

V is TRBV29-1 and J is TRBJ2-3; the D is unclear. Germline loops: CDR1 SQVTM, CDR2 ANQGSEA. The CDR3 runs 13 residues. V was trimmed by 7 bases and J by 2 bases, leaving 13 bases between them. Written as DNA, the CDR3 is TGCAGCGCAGACTCCTATCCCACAGATACGCAGTATTTT. It encodes CSADSYPTDTQYF.

The rearrangement joins TRBV3-1 (or the pseudogene TRBV3-2) to TRBJ2-1, with TRBD2 matching over 7 bases. Germline loops: CDR1 LGHDT, CDR2 YNNKEL (reference sequence). There are 15 residues in the CDR3. Germline trimming cut 4 bases from V and 3 bases from J; bases unmatched to any gene: 6. The CDR3 spells CASSLSLADYNEQFF. Written as DNA, the CDR3 is TGTGCCAGCAGCCTCAGCCTAGCGGACTACAATGAGCAGTTCTTC.

This chain links TRBV3-1 (or the pseudogene TRBV3-2) with TRBJ2-3, with TRBD2 matching 9 bases. CDR3 length equals 15 residues. Germline V gives CDR1 LGHDT, CDR2 YNNKEL (reference sequence). With 4 bases clipped from V and 1 base from J, the junction kept 3 bases outside the gene matches. CDR3 DNA: TGTGCCAGCAGCCCCCGGACTAGCGGCACAGATACGCAGTATTTT. Encoded protein: CASSPRTSGTDTQYF.

A few counts support this clone. The chain employs TRBV21-1 and TRBJ2-7; the D call TRBD2 from the table was never checked on the DNA. TRBV21-1 is shown as a pseudogene. The CDR3 length is 17 residues. The CDR3 coding sequence is TGTGCCAGCAGCAAAGGGAGTCGGGCGGGAGAATCCTACGAGCAGTACTTC. Translating gives CASSKGSRAGESYEQYF.

The chain recombines TRBV14 with TRBJ2-7; D ambiguous. Germline loops: CDR1 SGHDN, CDR2 FVKESK. CDR3 length: 15 residues. V was shortened by 1 base and J by 2 bases, with 12 bases between the two germline ends. The CDR3 nucleotides read TGTGCCAGCAGCCAAGGACTCCAAAATACCTACGAGCAGTACTTC. It yields the protein CASSQGLQNTYEQYF.

The chain is built from TRBV5-1 and TRBJ2-7; D is unresolved. CDR1 and CDR2 (germline): SGHRS, YFSETQ. The CDR3 runs to 14 residues. The ends were cut back, 2 bases at V and 2 bases at J, with 11 bases in the middle. This CDR3 reads CASSFESVAYEQYF. CDR3 coding DNA: TGCGCCAGCAGCTTCGAAAGCGTTGCCTACGAGCAGTACTTC.

Here the CDR3 reads CATSDVSSYNEQFF. CDR3 sequence (DNA): TGTGCCACCAGTGATGTGAGCTCCTACAATGAGCAGTTCTTC. The V gene is TRBV24-1, the J gene TRBJ2-1; no clear D. Trimming shortened V by 3 bases and J by 0 bases, and 5 bases separated the two germline ends. The CDR3 is 14 amino acids. Germline V gene sequence: CDR1 KGHDR, CDR2 SFDVKD.